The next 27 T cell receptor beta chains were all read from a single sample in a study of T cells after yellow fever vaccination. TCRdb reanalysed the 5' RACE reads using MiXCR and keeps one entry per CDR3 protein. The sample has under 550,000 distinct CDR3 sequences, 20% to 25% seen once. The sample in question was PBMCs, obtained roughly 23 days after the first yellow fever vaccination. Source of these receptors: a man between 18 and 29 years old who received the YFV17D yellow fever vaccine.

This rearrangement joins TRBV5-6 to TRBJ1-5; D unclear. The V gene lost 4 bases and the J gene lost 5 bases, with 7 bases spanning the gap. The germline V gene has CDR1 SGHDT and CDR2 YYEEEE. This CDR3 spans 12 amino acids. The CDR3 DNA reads TGTGCCAGCAGCAGGAGTCATCAGCCCCAGCATTTT. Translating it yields CASSRSHQPQHF.

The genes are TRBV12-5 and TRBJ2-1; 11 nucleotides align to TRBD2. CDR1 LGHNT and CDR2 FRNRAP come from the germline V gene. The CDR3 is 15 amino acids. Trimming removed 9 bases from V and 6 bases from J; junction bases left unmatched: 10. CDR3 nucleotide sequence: TGTGCTAGCCGTAGCGGGGGGGCTCTTAGCAATGAGCAGTTCTTC. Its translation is CASRSGGALSNEQFF.

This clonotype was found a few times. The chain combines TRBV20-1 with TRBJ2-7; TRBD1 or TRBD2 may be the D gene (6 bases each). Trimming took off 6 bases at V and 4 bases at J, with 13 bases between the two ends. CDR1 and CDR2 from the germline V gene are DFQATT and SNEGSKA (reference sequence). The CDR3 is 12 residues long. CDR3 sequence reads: CSAWGAEYEQYF. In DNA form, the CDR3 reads TGCAGTGCATGGGGGGCTGAATACGAGCAGTACTTC.

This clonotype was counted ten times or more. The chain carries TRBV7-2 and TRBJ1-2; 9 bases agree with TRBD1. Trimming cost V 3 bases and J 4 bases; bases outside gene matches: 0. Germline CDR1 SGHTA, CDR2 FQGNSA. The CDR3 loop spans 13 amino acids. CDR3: CASSLDRGYGYTF. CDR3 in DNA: TGTGCCAGCAGCTTGGACAGGGGCTATGGCTACACCTTC.

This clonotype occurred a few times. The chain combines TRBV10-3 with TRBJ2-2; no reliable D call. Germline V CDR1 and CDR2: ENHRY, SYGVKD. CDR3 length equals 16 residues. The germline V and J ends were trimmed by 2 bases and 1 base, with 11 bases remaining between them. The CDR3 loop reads CAISERAVRNTGELFF. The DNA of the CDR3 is TGTGCCATCAGTGAGAGGGCTGTGAGGAACACCGGGGAGCTGTTTTTT.

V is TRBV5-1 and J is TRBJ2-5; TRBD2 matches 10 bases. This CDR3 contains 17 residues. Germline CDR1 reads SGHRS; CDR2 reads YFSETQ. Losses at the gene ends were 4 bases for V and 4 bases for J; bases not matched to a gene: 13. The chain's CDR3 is CASSTGLAGAGGETQYF. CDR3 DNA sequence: TGCGCCAGCAGCACCGGGCTAGCGGGGGCCGGGGGAGAGACCCAGTACTTC.

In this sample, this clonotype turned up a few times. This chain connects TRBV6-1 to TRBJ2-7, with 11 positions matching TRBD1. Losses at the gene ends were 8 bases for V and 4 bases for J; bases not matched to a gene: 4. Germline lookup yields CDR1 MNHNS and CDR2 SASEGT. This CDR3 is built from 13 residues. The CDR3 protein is CASWTGGQYEQYF. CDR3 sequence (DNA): TGTGCCAGCTGGACAGGGGGCCAGTACGAGCAGTACTTC.

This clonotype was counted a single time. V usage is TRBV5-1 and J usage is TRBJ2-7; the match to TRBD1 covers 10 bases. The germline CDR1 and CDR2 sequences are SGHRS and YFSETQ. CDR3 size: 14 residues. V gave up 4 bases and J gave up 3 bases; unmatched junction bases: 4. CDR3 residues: CASSLGQGYYEQYV. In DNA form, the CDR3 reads TGCGCCAGCAGCCTGGGACAGGGGTACTACGAGCAGTACGTC.

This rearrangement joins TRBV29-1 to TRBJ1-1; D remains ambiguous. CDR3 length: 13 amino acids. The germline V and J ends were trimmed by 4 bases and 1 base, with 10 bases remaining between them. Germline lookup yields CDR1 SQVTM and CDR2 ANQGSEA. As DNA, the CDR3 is TGCAGCGTTGCATGGAACGAGAACACTGAAGCTTTCTTT. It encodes CSVAWNENTEAFF.

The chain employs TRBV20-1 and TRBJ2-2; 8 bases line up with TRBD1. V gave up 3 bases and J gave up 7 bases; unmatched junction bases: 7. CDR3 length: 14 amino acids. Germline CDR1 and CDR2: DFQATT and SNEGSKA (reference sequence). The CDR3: CSARDREGVGELFF. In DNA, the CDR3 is TGCAGTGCTAGGGACAGGGAAGGGGTCGGGGAGCTGTTTTTT.

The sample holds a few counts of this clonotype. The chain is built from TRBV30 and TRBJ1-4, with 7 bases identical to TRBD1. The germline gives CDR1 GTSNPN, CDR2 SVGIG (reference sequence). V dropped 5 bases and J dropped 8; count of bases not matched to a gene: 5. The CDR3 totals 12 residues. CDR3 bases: TGTGCCTGGCGGGCGGGACAGGAAAAACTGTTTTTT. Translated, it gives CAWRAGQEKLFF.

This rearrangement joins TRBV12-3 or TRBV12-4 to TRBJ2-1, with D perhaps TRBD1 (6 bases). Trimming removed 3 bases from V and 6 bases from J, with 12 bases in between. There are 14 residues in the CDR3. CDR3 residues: CASSFTQGGNEQFF. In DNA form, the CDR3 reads TGTGCCAGCAGTTTCACCCAAGGGGGCAATGAGCAGTTCTTC.

The CDR3 reads CASTLAGRGSNQPQHF. The CDR3 DNA reads TGCGCCAGCACGCTTGCGGGACGTGGAAGCAATCAGCCCCAGCATTTT. The rearrangement uses TRBV5-1 and TRBJ1-5; a possible D gene is TRBD1 (5 bases). Trimming left V 6 bases short and J 1 base short, with 17 bases between. Germline CDR1 reads SGHRS; CDR2 reads YFSETQ. This CDR3 comprises 16 residues.

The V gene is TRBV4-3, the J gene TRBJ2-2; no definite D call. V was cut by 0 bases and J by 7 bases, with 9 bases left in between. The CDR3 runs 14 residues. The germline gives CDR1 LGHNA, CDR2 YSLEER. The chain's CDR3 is CASSQEARIGELFF. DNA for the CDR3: TGCGCCAGCAGCCAAGAAGCACGGATCGGGGAGCTGTTTTTT.

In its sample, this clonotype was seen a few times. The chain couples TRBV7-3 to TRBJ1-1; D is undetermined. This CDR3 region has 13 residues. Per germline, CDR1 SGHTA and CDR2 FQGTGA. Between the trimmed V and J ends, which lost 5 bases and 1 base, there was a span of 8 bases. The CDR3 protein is CASSVQRNTEAFF. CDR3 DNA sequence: TGTGCCAGCAGCGTACAGAGGAACACTGAAGCTTTCTTT.

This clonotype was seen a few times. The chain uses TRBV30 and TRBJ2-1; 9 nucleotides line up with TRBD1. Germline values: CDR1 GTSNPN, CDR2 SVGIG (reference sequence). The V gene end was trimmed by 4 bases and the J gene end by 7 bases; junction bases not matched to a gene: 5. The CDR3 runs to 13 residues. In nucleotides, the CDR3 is TGTGCCTGGAAGGGGACAGGGAGGAATGAGCAGTTCTTC. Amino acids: CAWKGTGRNEQFF.

The chain's CDR3 is CASSLELIGELFF. CDR3 DNA sequence: TGCGCCAGCAGCTTGGAACTTATCGGGGAGCTGTTTTTT. The chain combines TRBV5-1 with TRBJ2-2; D unresolved. The length of the CDR3 is 13 residues. Germline V gene lookup returns CDR1 SGHRS and CDR2 YFSETQ. Trimming pared 0 bases from V and 7 bases from J, leaving 7 bases between.

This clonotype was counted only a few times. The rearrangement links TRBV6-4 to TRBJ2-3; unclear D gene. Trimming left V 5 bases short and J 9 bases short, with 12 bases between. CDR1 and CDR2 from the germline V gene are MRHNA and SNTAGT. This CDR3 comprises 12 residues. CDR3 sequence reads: CASSPSGRTQYF. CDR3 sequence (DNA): TGTGCCAGCAGTCCCTCCGGACGGACGCAGTATTTT.

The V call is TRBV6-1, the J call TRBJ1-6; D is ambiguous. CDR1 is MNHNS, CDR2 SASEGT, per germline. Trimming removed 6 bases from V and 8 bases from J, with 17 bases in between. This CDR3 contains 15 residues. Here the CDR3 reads CASRTPRLPHSPLHF. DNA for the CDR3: TGTGCCAGCAGGACACCGAGACTACCCCATTCACCCCTCCACTTT.

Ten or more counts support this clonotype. CDR3 nucleotide sequence: TGTGCCAGCACCCAACAGGGCTATGCTTCCTACAATGAGCAGTTCTTC. The encoded protein is CASTQQGYASYNEQFF. The V and J genes are TRBV7-6 and TRBJ2-1; possibly TRBD1 for D (6 bases). This CDR3 has 16 residues. Trimming took 7 bases from V and 1 from J, leaving 17 bases between them. Germline CDR1 SGHVS, CDR2 FNYEAQ.

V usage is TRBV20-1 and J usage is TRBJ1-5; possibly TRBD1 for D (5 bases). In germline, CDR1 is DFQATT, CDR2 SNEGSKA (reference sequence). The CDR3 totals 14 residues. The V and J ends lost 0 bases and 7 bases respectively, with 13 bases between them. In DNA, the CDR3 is TGCAGTGCTAGAGATCCCAGGGCAAACCAGCCCCAGCATTTT. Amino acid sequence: CSARDPRANQPQHF.

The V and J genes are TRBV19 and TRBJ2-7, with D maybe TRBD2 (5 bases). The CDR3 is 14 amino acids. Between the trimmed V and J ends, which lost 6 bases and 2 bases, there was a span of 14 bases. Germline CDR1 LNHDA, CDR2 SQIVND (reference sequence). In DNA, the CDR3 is TGTGCCAGTAGCCCGAGACTGCGGGCCTACGAGCAGTACTTC. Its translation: CASSPRLRAYEQYF.

Here the CDR3 reads CASSYPIDRPLAEAFF. CDR3 in DNA: TGTGCCAGCAGTTACCCTATCGACAGGCCACTGGCTGAAGCTTTCTTT. The chain links TRBV6-2 or TRBV6-3 to TRBJ1-1; D perhaps matches TRBD1 (6 bases). Germline CDR1 MNHEY, CDR2 SVGEGT. The CDR3 has 16 amino acids. V gave up 2 bases and J gave up 6 bases, with 19 bases separating them.

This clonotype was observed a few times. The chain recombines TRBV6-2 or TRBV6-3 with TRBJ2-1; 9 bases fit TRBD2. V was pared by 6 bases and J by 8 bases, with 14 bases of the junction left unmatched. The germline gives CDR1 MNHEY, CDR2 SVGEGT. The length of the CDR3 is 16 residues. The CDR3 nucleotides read TGTGCCAGCAGAACCTTAGCGGGGGTCCTGTTGGATGAGCAGTTCTTC. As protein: CASRTLAGVLLDEQFF.

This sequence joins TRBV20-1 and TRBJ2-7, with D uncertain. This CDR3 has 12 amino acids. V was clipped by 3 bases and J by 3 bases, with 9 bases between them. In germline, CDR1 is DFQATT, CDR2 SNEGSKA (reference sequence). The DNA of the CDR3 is TGCAGTGCTAGTCACTACCACTACGAGCAGTACGTC. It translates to CSASHYHYEQYV.

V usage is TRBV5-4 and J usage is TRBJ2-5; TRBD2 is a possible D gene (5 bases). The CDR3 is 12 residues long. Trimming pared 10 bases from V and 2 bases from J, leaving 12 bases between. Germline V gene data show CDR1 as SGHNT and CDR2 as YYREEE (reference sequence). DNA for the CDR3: TGTGCCGCCCGGGAAGATCAAGAGACCCAGTACTTC. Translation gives CAAREDQETQYF.

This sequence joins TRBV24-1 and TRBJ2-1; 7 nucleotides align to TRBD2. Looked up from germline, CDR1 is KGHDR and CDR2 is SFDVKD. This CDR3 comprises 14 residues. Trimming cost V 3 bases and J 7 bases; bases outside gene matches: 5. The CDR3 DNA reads TGTGCCACCAGTGATGCCGGGACTATTAATGAGCAGTTCTTC. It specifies CATSDAGTINEQFF.